This TCR beta chain came from a study of shared clonotypes between healthy human individuals. This clone appeared once. Only in-frame clones appear in the TCRdb table, and some are missing; sequencing was by immunoSEQ multiplex PCR. Of 2 million to 2.5 million clones detected, approximately 96% appear once; the ten largest clones hold less than 0.15%. There are 15 residues in the CDR3. The trim removed 1 base at V and 5 bases at J, leaving 3 bases unmatched. Germline CDR1 and CDR2: SGHRS and YFSETQ. The rearrangement joins TRBV5-1 to TRBJ2-1; 10 nucleotides match TRBD2. The sample was naive CD4+ T cells sorted from blood. The subset denotes: CD45RA+ positively selected. This clonotype was sampled from a man younger than 30 in good health. CDR3 bases: TGCGCCAGCAGCTTGTTACTAGCGGGACACAATGAGCAGTTCTTC. Protein product: CASSLLLAGHNEQFF.